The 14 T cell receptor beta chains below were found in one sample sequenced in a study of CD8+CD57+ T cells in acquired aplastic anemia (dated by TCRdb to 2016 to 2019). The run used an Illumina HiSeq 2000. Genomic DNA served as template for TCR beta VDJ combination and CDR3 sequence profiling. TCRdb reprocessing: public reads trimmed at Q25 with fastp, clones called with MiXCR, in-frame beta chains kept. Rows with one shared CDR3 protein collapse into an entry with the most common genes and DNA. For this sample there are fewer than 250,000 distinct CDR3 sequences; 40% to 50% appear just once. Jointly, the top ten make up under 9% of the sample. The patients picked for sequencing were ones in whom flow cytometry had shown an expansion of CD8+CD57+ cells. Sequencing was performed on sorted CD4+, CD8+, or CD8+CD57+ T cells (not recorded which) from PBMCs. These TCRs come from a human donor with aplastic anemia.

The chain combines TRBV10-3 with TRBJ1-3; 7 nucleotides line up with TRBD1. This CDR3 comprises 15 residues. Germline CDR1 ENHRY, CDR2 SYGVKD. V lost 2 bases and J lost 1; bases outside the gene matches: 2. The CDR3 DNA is TGTGCCATCAGTGAGGCCAGGGGGTCTGGAAACACCATATATTTT. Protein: CAISEARGSGNTIYF.

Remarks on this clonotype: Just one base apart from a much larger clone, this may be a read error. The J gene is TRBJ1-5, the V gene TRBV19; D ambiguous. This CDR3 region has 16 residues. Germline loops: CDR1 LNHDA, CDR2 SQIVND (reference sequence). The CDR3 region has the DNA TGTGTCAGTAGTAGTTCGGATAGGGTGATCAATCAGCCCCAGCATTTT. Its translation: CVSSSSDRVINQPQHF.

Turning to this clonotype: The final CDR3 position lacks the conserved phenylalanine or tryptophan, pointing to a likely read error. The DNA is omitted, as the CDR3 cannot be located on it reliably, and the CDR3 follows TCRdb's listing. CDR3: CAISEADPNTEAFL. The gene calls are TRBV10-3 and TRBJ1-1. The germline gives CDR1 ENHRY, CDR2 SYGVKD. The CDR3 adds up to 14 amino acids, both ends counted.

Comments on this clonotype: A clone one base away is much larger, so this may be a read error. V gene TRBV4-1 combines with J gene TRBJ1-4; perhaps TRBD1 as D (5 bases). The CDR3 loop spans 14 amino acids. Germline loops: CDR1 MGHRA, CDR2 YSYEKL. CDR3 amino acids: CASNQDRGGEKLFF. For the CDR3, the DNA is TGCGCCAGCAACCAAGATCGGGGCGGGGAAAAACTGTTTTTT.

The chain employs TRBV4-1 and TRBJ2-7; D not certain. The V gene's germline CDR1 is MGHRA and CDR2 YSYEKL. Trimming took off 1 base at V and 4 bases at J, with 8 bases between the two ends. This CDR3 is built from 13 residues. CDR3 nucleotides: TGCGCCAGCAGCCAAGTCGGGCAATACGAGCAGTACTTC. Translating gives CASSQVGQYEQYF.

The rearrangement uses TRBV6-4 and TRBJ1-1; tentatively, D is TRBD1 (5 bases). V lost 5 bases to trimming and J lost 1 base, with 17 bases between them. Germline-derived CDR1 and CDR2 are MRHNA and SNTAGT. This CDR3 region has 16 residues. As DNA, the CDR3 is TGTGCCAGCAGTTTAAGGGACTCCGGGGGGAACACTGAAGCTTTCTTT. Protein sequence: CASSLRDSGGNTEAFF.

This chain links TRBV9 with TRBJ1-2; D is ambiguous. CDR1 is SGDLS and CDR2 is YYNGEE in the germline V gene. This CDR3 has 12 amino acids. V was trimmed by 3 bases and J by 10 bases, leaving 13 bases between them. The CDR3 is CASSGRSDFYTF. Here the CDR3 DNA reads TGTGCCAGCAGCGGCAGATCGGACTTCTACACCTTC.

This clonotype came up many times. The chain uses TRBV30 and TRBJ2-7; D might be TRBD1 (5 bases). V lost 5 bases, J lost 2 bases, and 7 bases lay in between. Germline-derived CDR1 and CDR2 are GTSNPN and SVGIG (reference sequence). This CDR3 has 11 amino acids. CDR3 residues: CAWGHAYEQYF. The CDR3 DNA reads TGTGCCTGGGGACATGCCTACGAGCAGTACTTC.

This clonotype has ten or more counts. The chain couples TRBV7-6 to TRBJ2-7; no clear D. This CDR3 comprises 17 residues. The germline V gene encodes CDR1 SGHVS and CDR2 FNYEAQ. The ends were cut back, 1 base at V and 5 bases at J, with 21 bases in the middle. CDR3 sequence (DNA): TGTGCCAGCAGCTTAGTTCCCCCTAGAAGTTTTGTCCACGAGCAGTACTTC. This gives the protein CASSLVPPRSFVHEQYF.

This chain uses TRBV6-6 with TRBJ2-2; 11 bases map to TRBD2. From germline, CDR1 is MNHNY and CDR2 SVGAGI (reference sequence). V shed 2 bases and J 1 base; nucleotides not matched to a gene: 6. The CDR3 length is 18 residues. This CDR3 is CASSYPSGRPGNTGELFF. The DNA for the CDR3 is TGTGCCAGCAGTTACCCTAGCGGGAGGCCAGGGAACACCGGGGAGCTGTTTTTT.

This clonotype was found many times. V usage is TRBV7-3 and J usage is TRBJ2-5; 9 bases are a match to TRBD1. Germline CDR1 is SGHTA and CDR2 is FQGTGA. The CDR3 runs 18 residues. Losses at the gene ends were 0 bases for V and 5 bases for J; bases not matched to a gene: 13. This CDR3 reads CASSLTRLPTGGPETQYF. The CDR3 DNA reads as TGTGCCAGCAGCTTAACCCGCCTCCCGACAGGGGGGCCCGAGACCCAGTACTTC. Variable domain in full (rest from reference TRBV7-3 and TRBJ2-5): GAGVSQTPSNKVTEKGKYVELRCDPISGHTALYWYRQSLGQGPEFLIYFQGTGAADDSGLPNDRFFAVRPEGSVSTLKIQRTERGDSAVYLCASSLTRLPTGGPETQYFGPGTRLLVL.

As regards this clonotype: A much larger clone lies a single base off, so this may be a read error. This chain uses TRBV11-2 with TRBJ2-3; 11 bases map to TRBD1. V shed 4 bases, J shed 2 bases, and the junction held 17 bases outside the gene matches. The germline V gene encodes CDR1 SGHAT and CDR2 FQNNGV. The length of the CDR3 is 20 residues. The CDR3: CASSSPGTGGDKWLTDTQYF. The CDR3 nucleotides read TGTGCCAGCAGCTCACCCGGGACAGGGGGTGATAAATGGCTCACAGATACGCAGTATTTT.

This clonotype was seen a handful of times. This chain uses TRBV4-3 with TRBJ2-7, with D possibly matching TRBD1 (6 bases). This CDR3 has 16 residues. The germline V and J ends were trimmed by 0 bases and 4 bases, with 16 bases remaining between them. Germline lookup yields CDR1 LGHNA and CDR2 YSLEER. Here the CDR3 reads CASSQDPSGVQYEQYF. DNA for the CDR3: TGCGCCAGCAGCCAAGATCCCTCAGGGGTTCAGTACGAGCAGTACTTC.

The CDR3 nucleotides are TGTGCCTGGACCCACGGGACAGGGACCTACGAGCAGTACTTC. It is translated as CAWTHGTGTYEQYF. The chain carries TRBV30 and TRBJ2-7; 9 bases agree with TRBD1. This CDR3 region has 14 residues. Germline V gives CDR1 GTSNPN, CDR2 SVGIG (reference sequence). The V gene end was trimmed by 4 bases and the J gene end by 2 bases; junction bases not matched to a gene: 6.